These 14 T cell receptor beta chains were all obtained from the same sample, sequenced in a study of identical twins. Each CDR3 protein gets one entry after TCRdb re-called the 5' RACE reads with MiXCR. This sample has roughly 1,500,000 distinct CDR3 sequences, with roughly a third found just once. The sequencing sample was made of cord blood. These receptors all stem from a newborn girl in good health.

The gene calls are TRBV6-5 and TRBJ2-7; D is possibly TRBD1 or TRBD2 (6 bases each). CDR3 length equals 13 residues. V lost 6 bases and J lost 2, with 11 bases in between. Germline values: CDR1 MNHEY, CDR2 SVGAGI. CDR3 in amino acids: CASRRGVPYEQYF. The CDR3 DNA reads TGTGCCAGCAGAAGGGGGGTTCCCTACGAGCAGTACTTC.

This clonotype was seen only a few times. The chain employs TRBV5-6 and TRBJ2-3; TRBD2 matches 9 bases. With 3 bases clipped from V and 3 bases from J, the junction kept 11 bases outside the gene matches. The CDR3 is made up of 17 amino acids. CDR1 and CDR2 (germline): SGHDT, YYEEEE. The CDR3 DNA follows: TGTGCCAGCAGCTATGCGTATAGCGGGGGCCTTACAGATACGCAGTATTTT. This codes for CASSYAYSGGLTDTQYF.

This chain joins TRBV28 and TRBJ1-4; unclear D gene. Per the germline V gene, CDR1 is MDHEN and CDR2 is SYDVKM. The CDR3 has 14 residues. Trimming took off 3 bases at V and 5 bases at J, with 10 bases between the two ends. For the CDR3, the DNA is TGTGCCAGCAGTTTGCATCACAGCAATGAAAAACTGTTTTTT. Translated: CASSLHHSNEKLFF.

A remark on this clonotype: The junction and the germline gene differ at one end; a read error may be behind it. The chain has TRBV24-1 and TRBJ2-5; no clear D. CDR1 is KGHDR and CDR2 is SFDVKD in the germline V gene. The CDR3 totals 18 residues. The CDR3 DNA reads as TGTGCCACCAGTGATAATGTGGTAGTAGTTCAACCCCAAGAGACTCAGTACTTC. This sequence encodes CATSDNVVVVQPQETQYF.

The rearrangement uses TRBV5-1 and TRBJ1-2; 8 bases line up with TRBD1. CDR3 size: 15 residues. The junction had 7 bases not matched to a gene; V was cut back by 4 bases and J by 2 bases. Germline V gene lookup returns CDR1 SGHRS and CDR2 YFSETQ. The CDR3 loop is CASSPSTGVNYGYTF. CDR3 DNA sequence: TGCGCCAGCAGCCCATCGACAGGGGTGAACTATGGCTACACCTTC.

This clonotype came up a few times. The chain has TRBV7-8 and TRBJ2-1; TRBD1 or TRBD2 may be the D gene (5 bases each). The CDR3 consists of 17 residues. The V end was cut by 1 base, the J end by 3 bases, with 16 bases between. Germline CDR1 and CDR2: SGHVS and FQNEAQ. The CDR3 protein is CASSLVSMRGIYNEQFF. The CDR3 DNA sequence: TGTGCCAGCAGCTTAGTATCCATGAGGGGCATCTACAATGAGCAGTTCTTC.

The V call is TRBV20-1, the J call TRBJ1-6, with D tentatively TRBD1 (6 bases). Between the trimmed V and J ends, which lost 2 bases and 7 bases, there was a span of 12 bases. Germline CDR1 is DFQATT and CDR2 is SNEGSKA (reference sequence). This CDR3 spans 14 amino acids. CDR3: CSARKSDSNSPLHF. The CDR3 DNA is TGCAGTGCTAGAAAGTCGGACAGCAATTCACCCCTCCACTTT.

V is TRBV6-5 and J is TRBJ2-1; D could derive from TRBD1 or TRBD2 (5 bases each). From germline, CDR1 is MNHEY and CDR2 SVGAGI. The CDR3 contains 11 residues. V was clipped by 8 bases and J by 15 bases, with 17 bases between them. The CDR3 is CASRVGEWMFF. As DNA, the CDR3 is TGTGCCAGCCGTGTGGGGGAGTGGATGTTCTTC.

CDR3 in DNA: TGCGCCAGCAGCTCGGGACAGATAAACACTGAAGCTTTCTTT. Its protein is CASSSGQINTEAFF. The gene calls are TRBV4-1 and TRBJ1-1; 7 bases agree with TRBD1. CDR1 and CDR2 (germline): MGHRA, YSYEKL. The CDR3 length is 14 residues. Trimming at V came to 5 bases and at J to 2 bases, leaving 5 bases not matched to a gene.

The V call is TRBV15, the J call TRBJ2-7, with TRBD2 matching over 14 bases. The junction had 2 bases not matched to a gene; V was cut back by 4 bases and J by 0 bases. The germline V gene has CDR1 LNHNV and CDR2 YYDKDF (reference sequence). The CDR3 is 16 amino acids. The CDR3 DNA is TGTGCCACCAGCATCGGACTAGCGGGAGGCTCCTACGAGCAGTACTTC. Its translation is CATSIGLAGGSYEQYF.

V is TRBV2 and J is TRBJ2-5, with D perhaps given as TRBD1 or TRBD2 (5 bases each). Germline loops: CDR1 SNHLY, CDR2 FYNNEI. The CDR3 totals 13 residues. Between the trimmed V and J ends, which lost 7 bases and 2 bases, there was a span of 11 bases. As DNA, the CDR3 is TGTGCCAGCACCGGGACGAAACAAGAGACCCAGTACTTC. Protein sequence: CASTGTKQETQYF. Based on the CDR3 plus reference TRBV2 and TRBJ2-5, the full variable domain is EPEVTQTPSHQVTQMGQEVILRCVPISNHLYFYWYRQILGQKVEFLVSFYNNEISEKSEIFDDQFSVERPDGSNFTLKIRSTKLEDSAMYFCASTGTKQETQYFGPGTRLLVL.

The V call is TRBV7-9, the J call TRBJ2-1; 7 nucleotides align to TRBD2. Germline V gene data show CDR1 as SEHNR and CDR2 as FQNEAQ (reference sequence). The CDR3 runs 17 residues. Trimming removed 4 bases from V and 2 bases from J; junction bases left unmatched: 11. In nucleotides, the CDR3 is TGTGCCAGCAGCTCACGAAAGGGGCGGGAGACCTACAATGAGCAGTTCTTC. As protein: CASSSRKGRETYNEQFF.

This sequence joins TRBV2 and TRBJ2-1; D uncertain. Looked up from germline, CDR1 is SNHLY and CDR2 is FYNNEI. This CDR3 comprises 11 residues. V shed 7 bases and J shed 9 bases, with 10 bases lying between them. CDR3: CASTQAREQFF. As DNA, the CDR3 is TGTGCCAGCACGCAGGCCCGTGAGCAGTTCTTC.

The chain uses TRBV6-6 and TRBJ1-2; the match to TRBD1 covers 11 bases. CDR3 length: 13 residues. J lost 8 bases, V lost 5 bases, and 4 bases had no gene match. Looked up from germline, CDR1 is MNHNY and CDR2 is SVGAGI (reference sequence). In DNA form, the CDR3 reads TGTGCCAGCAGTGGGACAGGGGGAGCGGGCTACACCTTC. Residues: CASSGTGGAGYTF.